The next 15 T cell receptor beta chains were all read from a single sample in a study of response to subunit inactivated influenza vaccine. TCRdb re-called the RT-PCR reads with MiXCR, one entry per CDR3 protein. The repertoire holds a few hundred thousand distinct CDR3 sequences, with 14% as singletons. Sequenced material: PBMCs from blood, taken roughly 12 days after vaccination. The receptors originated from a man in his fifties or sixties who received an inactivated influenza vaccine.

This chain connects TRBV5-1 to TRBJ2-7; perhaps TRBD1 as D (6 bases). The CDR3 length is 16 residues. The V gene's germline CDR1 is SGHRS and CDR2 YFSETQ. Trimming removed 0 bases from V and 4 bases from J, with 17 bases in between. CDR3 coding DNA: TGCGCCAGCAGCTTGGAGCTCTCACAGGGAGATTACGAGCAGTACTTC. Translation: CASSLELSQGDYEQYF.

This clonotype was observed a handful of times. The genes are TRBV5-5 and TRBJ2-3; D possibly corresponds to TRBD1 (6 bases). V lost 7 bases, J lost 2 bases, and 11 bases lay in between. Germline loops: CDR1 SGHKS, CDR2 YYEKEE (reference sequence). The CDR3 is made up of 13 amino acids. The chain's CDR3 is CASGWTVTDTQYF. The CDR3 region has the DNA TGTGCCAGCGGTTGGACAGTCACAGATACGCAGTATTTT.

This clonotype was counted between two and nine times. The V gene is TRBV5-5, the J gene TRBJ1-4, with 9 bases that match TRBD1. There are 15 residues in the CDR3. Germline V gives CDR1 SGHKS, CDR2 YYEKEE (reference sequence). V shed 4 bases and J 5 bases; nucleotides not matched to a gene: 6. This chain's CDR3 is CASSRSGQGNEKLFF. CDR3 DNA sequence: TGTGCCAGCAGCAGGTCGGGACAGGGAAATGAAAAACTGTTTTTT.

This chain uses TRBV20-1 with TRBJ2-7, with 7 bases identical to TRBD2. Unmatched junction bases numbered 7, after V lost 4 bases and J lost 1 base. Germline CDR1 reads DFQATT; CDR2 reads SNEGSKA (reference sequence). CDR3 length: 14 amino acids. The CDR3: CSATKRGASYEQYF. In nucleotides, the CDR3 is TGCAGTGCTACGAAGCGGGGCGCGTCCTACGAGCAGTACTTC.

This clonotype turned up a few times. The rearrangement links TRBV20-1 to TRBJ2-1, with 10 bases that match TRBD2. The CDR3 loop spans 15 amino acids. J was trimmed by 1 base and V by 1 base; bases with no gene match: 1. Per germline, CDR1 DFQATT and CDR2 SNEGSKA (reference sequence). CDR3 sequence reads: CSARGTSGSYNEQFF. The DNA of the CDR3 is TGCAGTGCTAGAGGGACTAGCGGTTCCTACAATGAGCAGTTCTTC.

The chain carries TRBV12-3 or TRBV12-4 and TRBJ1-2, with a weak D call TRBD1 (5 bases). Trimming took off 6 bases at V and 4 bases at J, with 21 bases between the two ends. The CDR3 is 16 residues long. The chain's CDR3 is CASRGTEGPLSYGYTF. In nucleotides, the CDR3 is TGTGCCAGCAGGGGGACTGAAGGCCCTCTGAGCTATGGCTACACCTTC.

This clonotype was counted a single time. The CDR3 ends on some other residue instead of the conserved phenylalanine or tryptophan, so this is likely a read error. The chain carries TRBV4-3 and TRBJ2-1, with 7 positions matching TRBD1. The CDR3 totals 18 residues. Trimming at V came to 1 base and at J to 5 bases, leaving 14 bases not matched to a gene. Germline V gives CDR1 LGHNA, CDR2 YSLEER. In nucleotides, the CDR3 is TGCGCCAGCAGCCAAGCCCGGCCATGGACAGGAGTGAACAATGAGCAGTTCTTA. This sequence encodes CASSQARPWTGVNNEQFL.

This clonotype was seen repeatedly, ten times or more. This chain connects TRBV3-1 to TRBJ2-7; 7 positions match TRBD1. Germline trimming cut 9 bases from V and 4 bases from J; bases unmatched to any gene: 12. The CDR3 covers 14 residues. CDR1 LGHDT and CDR2 YNNKEL come from the germline V gene (reference sequence). The CDR3 nucleotides are TGTGCCAGAGACGTATCCGGGACAGTATACGAGCAGTACTTC. Protein: CARDVSGTVYEQYF.

The rearrangement uses TRBV6-4 and TRBJ2-1; 11 bases are shared with TRBD2. The J segment lost 8 bases and the V segment lost 3 bases, leaving 9 bases of the junction unmatched. The CDR3 covers 16 residues. Germline V gene sequence: CDR1 MRHNA, CDR2 SNTAGT. The CDR3 DNA follows: TGTGCCAGCAGTGAATCGATTAGCGGGGGGGCCGATGAGCAGTTCTTC. It encodes CASSESISGGADEQFF.

This clonotype came up many times. This chain uses TRBV14 with TRBJ2-1; 7 nucleotides line up with TRBD2. Germline V gene lookup returns CDR1 SGHDN and CDR2 FVKESK. Germline trimming cut 2 bases from V and 10 bases from J; bases unmatched to any gene: 8. CDR3 length: 14 amino acids. The CDR3: CASSQLVGGLEQFF. The CDR3 region has the DNA TGTGCCAGCAGCCAATTAGTGGGAGGGCTAGAGCAGTTCTTC.

This clonotype was observed at least ten times. The V gene is TRBV9, the J gene TRBJ2-1; 13 nucleotides line up with TRBD2. The trim removed 3 bases at V and 5 bases at J, leaving 2 bases unmatched. Germline V gene data show CDR1 as SGDLS and CDR2 as YYNGEE. CDR3 size: 15 residues. The CDR3 here is CASSGTSGSDNEQFF. CDR3 bases: TGTGCCAGCAGCGGGACTAGCGGGAGTGACAATGAGCAGTTCTTC.

At least ten counts were recorded for this clonotype. The chain recombines TRBV7-2 with TRBJ1-4; no firm D call. Germline V gives CDR1 SGHTA, CDR2 FQGNSA. The CDR3 is 15 residues long. V shed 0 bases and J shed 3 bases, with 8 bases lying between them. This CDR3 is CASSLAGRSNEKLFF. As DNA, the CDR3 is TGTGCCAGCAGCTTAGCCGGTCGGTCTAATGAAAAACTGTTTTTT.

This clonotype has only a few counts. The genes are TRBV29-1 and TRBJ2-7; D is perhaps TRBD2 (6 bases). Germline loops: CDR1 SQVTM, CDR2 ANQGSEA. The CDR3 spans 12 residues. V lost 4 bases and J lost 2, with 9 bases in between. The CDR3 is CSVASVAYEQYF. CDR3 sequence (DNA): TGCAGCGTTGCTAGCGTAGCCTACGAGCAGTACTTC.

This clonotype was observed a handful of times. J is TRBJ2-7 and V is TRBV25-1; maybe TRBD1 (5 bases). Germline V gene sequence: CDR1 MGHDK, CDR2 SYGVNS. CDR3 length equals 14 residues. Trimming removed 4 bases from V and 3 bases from J, with 13 bases in between. Here the CDR3 reads CASSGQTLGYEQYF. CDR3 nucleotides: TGTGCCAGCAGTGGACAGACCCTCGGCTACGAGCAGTACTTC.

This clonotype was found a few times. The chain employs TRBV11-2 and TRBJ2-3, with 8 bases aligning to TRBD1. Germline V lookup: CDR1 SGHAT, CDR2 FQNNGV. The CDR3 spans 16 residues. V lost 2 bases and J lost 0; bases outside the gene matches: 4. CDR3 nucleotides: TGTGCCAGCAGCTTAACAGGGGGATCTAGCACAGATACGCAGTATTTT. Amino acid sequence: CASSLTGGSSTDTQYF. The variable domain in full, with the rest retrieved from reference TRBV11-2 and TRBJ2-3, is EAGVAQSPRYKIIEKRQSVAFWCNPISGHATLYWYQQILGQGPKLLIQFQNNGVVDDSQLPKDRFSAERLKGVDSTLKIQPAKLEDSAVYLCASSLTGGSSTDTQYFGPGTRLTVL.